A single sample is the source of the 12 T cell receptor beta chains below, sequenced in a study of radiotherapy plus CTLA-4 blockade in lung cancer. Only in-frame clones appear in the TCRdb table, and some are missing; sequencing was by immunoSEQ multiplex PCR. The data contain 55,000 to 80,000 clones, approximately 80% of them singletons. This material consisted of peripheral blood, taken from a patient treated with radiotherapy plus ipilimumab. Every receptor here comes from a human donor with non-small cell lung cancer who had a complete response to radiotherapy plus ipilimumab.

This clone was seen only a few times. The CDR3 coding sequence is TGCGCCAGCACCGACAGGGCCCTGGCCGCAACTAATGAAAAACTGTTTTTT. This translates into CASTDRALAATNEKLFF. This chain links TRBV4-1 with TRBJ1-4; 7 bases agree with TRBD1. The V and J ends lost 7 bases and 0 bases, in that order; junction bases with no gene match: 11. CDR3 length equals 17 residues. The germline gives CDR1 MGHRA, CDR2 YSYEKL.

This chain links TRBV10-3 with TRBJ1-1; D might be TRBD1 (6 bases). Germline V CDR1 and CDR2: ENHRY, SYGVKD. The CDR3 contains 14 residues. The germline V and J ends were trimmed by 4 bases and 1 base, with 10 bases remaining between them. The CDR3 loop is CAISGPDRNTEAFF. CDR3 in DNA: TGTGCCATCAGTGGCCCGGACAGGAACACTGAAGCTTTCTTT.

The chain employs TRBV30 and TRBJ1-2; D is undetermined. The V gene lost 0 bases and the J gene lost 1 base, with 6 bases spanning the gap. This CDR3 comprises 13 residues. The germline V gene encodes CDR1 GTSNPN and CDR2 SVGIG (reference sequence). The CDR3 spells CAWSVRVNYGYTF. CDR3 DNA sequence: TGTGCCTGGAGTGTCCGGGTTAACTATGGCTACACCTTC.

The chain is built from TRBV4-3 and TRBJ1-4; 8 bases are a match to TRBD1. V was pared by 1 base and J by 8 bases, with 12 bases of the junction left unmatched. CDR1 and CDR2 from the germline V gene are LGHNA and YSLEER. The length of the CDR3 is 17 residues. This chain's CDR3 is CASSQGDSDRGREKLFF. CDR3 sequence (DNA): TGCGCCAGCAGCCAAGGGGACTCAGACAGGGGAAGGGAAAAACTGTTTTTT.

The chain links TRBV20-1 to TRBJ1-2; no firm D call. Trimming pared 2 bases from V and 8 bases from J, leaving 9 bases between. Germline V lookup: CDR1 DFQATT, CDR2 SNEGSKA (reference sequence). The CDR3 sequence is 11 residues long. The CDR3 region has the DNA TGCAGTGCTAGAAGCGCTAAAGGCTACACCTTC. It codes for CSARSAKGYTF.

V and J are TRBV7-9 and TRBJ2-1; a possible D gene is TRBD2 (5 bases). Germline CDR1 is SEHNR and CDR2 is FQNEAQ (reference sequence). This CDR3 spans 13 amino acids. V was shortened by 1 base and J by 14 bases, with 15 bases between the two germline ends. CDR3 DNA: TGTGCCAGCAGCTTAGTCCCGGGGTACGGTGAGTTCTTC. This translates into CASSLVPGYGEFF.

This clone was observed once. Other DNA sequences in the same sample also yield this CDR3. This sequence joins TRBV7-9 and TRBJ2-3; no firm D call. V dropped 1 base and J dropped 3 bases, with 11 bases sitting between them. This CDR3 is 15 amino acids long. CDR1 SEHNR and CDR2 FQNEAQ come from the germline V gene (reference sequence). The CDR3 loop is CASSLGQTYTDTQYF. The CDR3 coding sequence is TGTGCCAGCAGCTTAGGGCAAACATATACAGATACGCAGTATTTT.

The V gene is TRBV27, the J gene TRBJ2-7; tentative D call: TRBD1 (6 bases). This CDR3 contains 13 residues. Trimming removed 6 bases from V and 2 bases from J, with 11 bases in between. Germline V gene data show CDR1 as MNHEY and CDR2 as SMNVEV (reference sequence). CDR3 DNA sequence: TGTGCCAGCAGCCCCGGACAGACCTACGAGCAGTACTTC. Protein sequence: CASSPGQTYEQYF.

This clone was observed a few times. The chain recombines TRBV14 with TRBJ2-3; D not certain. Trimming removed 4 bases at V and 5 bases at J, with 7 bases between. Germline V lookup: CDR1 SGHDN, CDR2 FVKESK. This CDR3 is 12 amino acids long. DNA of the CDR3: TGTGCCAGCAGCCTCATAAAAGATACGCAGTATTTT. This codes for CASSLIKDTQYF.

The rearrangement joins TRBV18 to TRBJ2-1, with 11 bases matching TRBD2. Germline trimming cut 4 bases from V and 0 bases from J; bases unmatched to any gene: 8. The CDR3 extends over 18 amino acids. Germline values: CDR1 KGHSH, CDR2 LQKENI. CDR3 loop: CASSLGLADGFSYNEQFF. Written as DNA, the CDR3 is TGTGCCAGCTCACTGGGACTAGCGGACGGCTTCTCCTACAATGAGCAGTTCTTC.

The chain links TRBV18 to TRBJ2-1; D possibly corresponds to TRBD1 (5 bases). The germline V gene has CDR1 KGHSH and CDR2 LQKENI. V lost 1 base, J lost 2 bases, and 12 bases lay in between. The CDR3 sequence is 16 residues long. This CDR3 reads CASSPQRAGTYNEQFF. For the CDR3, the DNA is TGTGCCAGCTCACCACAACGGGCAGGGACCTACAATGAGCAGTTCTTC.

This sequence joins TRBV2 and TRBJ2-2; 7 nucleotides line up with TRBD1. Germline assignment: CDR1 SNHLY and CDR2 FYNNEI. CDR3 length: 18 residues. V shed 4 bases and J 3 bases; nucleotides not matched to a gene: 14. In nucleotides, the CDR3 is TGTGCCAGCAGTGTACGGATAGGGCAGGGGGAGTACACCGGGGAGCTGTTTTTT. Translation: CASSVRIGQGEYTGELFF.